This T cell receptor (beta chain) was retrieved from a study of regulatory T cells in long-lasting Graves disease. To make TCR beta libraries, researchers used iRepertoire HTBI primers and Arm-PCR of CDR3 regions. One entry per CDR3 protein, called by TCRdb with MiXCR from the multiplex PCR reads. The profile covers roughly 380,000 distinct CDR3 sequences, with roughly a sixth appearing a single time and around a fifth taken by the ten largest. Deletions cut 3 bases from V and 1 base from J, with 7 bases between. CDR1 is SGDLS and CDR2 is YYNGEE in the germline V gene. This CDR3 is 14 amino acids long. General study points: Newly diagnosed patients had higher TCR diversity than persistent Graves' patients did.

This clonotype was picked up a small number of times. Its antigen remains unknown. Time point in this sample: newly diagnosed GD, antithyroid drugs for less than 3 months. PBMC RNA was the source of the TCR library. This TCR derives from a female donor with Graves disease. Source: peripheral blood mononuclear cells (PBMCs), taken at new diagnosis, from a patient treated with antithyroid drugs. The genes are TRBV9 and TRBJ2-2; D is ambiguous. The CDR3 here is CASSAWGNTGELFF. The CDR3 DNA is TGTGCCAGCAGCGCCTGGGGGAACACCGGGGAGCTGTTTTTT.